This section outlines one T cell receptor beta chain sequence together with its context. Its specificity is unknown. CDR3 size: 14 residues. V lost 7 bases, J lost 2 bases, and 13 bases lay in between. Germline CDR1 MDHEN, CDR2 SYDVKM. This sample stems from a study of beta chain features in type 1 diabetes. Isolated RNA was reverse transcribed in full, so expressed TCRB transcripts were sequenced. Sequencing was performed with immunoSEQ multiplex PCR; in TCRdb, only in-frame clones are kept and a portion is missing. The repertoire holds about 150,000 clones, with 6.5% to 9.5% as singletons. Study-level findings and limits: Equally in patients and controls, shorter templates might have been favored by PCR. Moderate but significant shortening of TCRB CDR3s was recorded in all four CD4+ subsets from Type 1 diabetes patients.

The TCR was taken from a woman aged 40 to 50 with type 1 diabetes. The sample consisted of central memory CD4+ T cells from blood. The chain joins TRBV28 to TRBJ2-3; TRBD2 is a possible D gene (7 bases). CDR3 sequence (DNA): TGTGCCAGCACTACCCGGGGGGCCACAGATACGCAGTATTTT. It specifies CASTTRGATDTQYF. The entire variable domain, with the rest obtained from reference TRBV28 and TRBJ2-3, is as follows: DVKVTQSSRYLVKRTGEKVFLECVQDMDHENMFWYRQDPGLGLRLIYFSYDVKMKEKGDIPEGYSVSREKKERFSLILESASTNQTSMYLCASTTRGATDTQYFGPGTRLTVL.